This TCR beta chain came from a study of memory CD4+ T cells and cytomegalovirus serostatus. Study-level results: Of under 200 reported CMV TCRbeta sequences, 60 to 85 were found in memory CD4+ repertoires.

Trimming shortened V by 4 bases and J by 5 bases, and 18 bases separated the two germline ends. Germline CDR1 SGHRS, CDR2 YFSETQ. CDR3 size: 15 residues. This clone was seen just once. Its antigen is currently unknown. Authors' analysis steps: After removing out-of-frame reads, around 2.2 million distinct TCRbeta sequences remained. The assay was immunoSEQ multiplex PCR, and TCRdb's table has in-frame clones only and misses some. V, J and clone size are taken as reported in that table, and D and trimming were inferred from the DNA itself. The sample contains 75,000 to 95,000 clones, 65% to 85% of which appear only once. The sort gate was single viable CD3+CD4+CD8-CD45RO+ cells for memory CD4+ T cells. Total CD4+ T cells were enriched by CD4 positive selection.

Sequencing was performed on memory CD4+ T cells from blood. This clonotype was obtained from an adult in good health and CMV-seronegative. The chain employs TRBV5-1 and TRBJ2-5; possibly TRBD1 for D (6 bases). CDR3 amino acids: CASSQGQLGSETQYF. The DNA of the CDR3 is TGCGCCAGCAGCCAAGGACAGCTGGGTAGTGAGACCCAGTACTTC.